This TCR beta chain was identified during a study of blood T cell repertoires in COVID-19. Study details: In each case, the material was cDNA or gDNA derived from T cells, B-cell-depleted T cells, or PBMCs.

Repertoires were generated with immunoSEQ multiplex PCR, while TCRdb's copy carries only in-frame clones and drops some. The table records approximately 330,000 clones, roughly 89% of them present only once. The source material was peripheral blood. The clonotype originates from a man aged 30-40 years with COVID-19, enrolled during active disease.

CDR3 sequence: CASSLAILASGRNTGELFF. DNA for the CDR3: TGCGCCAGCAGCTTGGCCATCTTGGCTAGCGGGAGGAACACCGGGGAGCTGTTTTTT. The chain employs TRBV5-1 and TRBJ2-2, with 10 bases lining up with TRBD2. In germline, CDR1 is SGHRS, CDR2 YFSETQ. Trimming took 0 bases from V and 1 from J; bases not matched to a gene: 9. The CDR3 is made up of 19 amino acids.